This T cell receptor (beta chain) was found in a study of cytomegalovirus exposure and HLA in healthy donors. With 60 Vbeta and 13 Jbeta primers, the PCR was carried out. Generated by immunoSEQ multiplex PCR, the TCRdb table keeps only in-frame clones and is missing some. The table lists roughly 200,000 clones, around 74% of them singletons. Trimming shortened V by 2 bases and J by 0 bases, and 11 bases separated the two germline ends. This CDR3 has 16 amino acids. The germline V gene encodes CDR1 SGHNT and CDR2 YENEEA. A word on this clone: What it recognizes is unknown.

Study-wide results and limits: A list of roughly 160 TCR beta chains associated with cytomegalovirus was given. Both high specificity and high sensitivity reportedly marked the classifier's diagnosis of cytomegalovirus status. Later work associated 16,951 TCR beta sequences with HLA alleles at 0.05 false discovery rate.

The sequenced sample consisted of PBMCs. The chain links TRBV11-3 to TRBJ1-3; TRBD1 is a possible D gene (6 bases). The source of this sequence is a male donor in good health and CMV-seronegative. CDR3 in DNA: TGTGCCAGCAGCTTACACCGGGACATCTCTGGAAACACCATATATTTT. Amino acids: CASSLHRDISGNTIYF.